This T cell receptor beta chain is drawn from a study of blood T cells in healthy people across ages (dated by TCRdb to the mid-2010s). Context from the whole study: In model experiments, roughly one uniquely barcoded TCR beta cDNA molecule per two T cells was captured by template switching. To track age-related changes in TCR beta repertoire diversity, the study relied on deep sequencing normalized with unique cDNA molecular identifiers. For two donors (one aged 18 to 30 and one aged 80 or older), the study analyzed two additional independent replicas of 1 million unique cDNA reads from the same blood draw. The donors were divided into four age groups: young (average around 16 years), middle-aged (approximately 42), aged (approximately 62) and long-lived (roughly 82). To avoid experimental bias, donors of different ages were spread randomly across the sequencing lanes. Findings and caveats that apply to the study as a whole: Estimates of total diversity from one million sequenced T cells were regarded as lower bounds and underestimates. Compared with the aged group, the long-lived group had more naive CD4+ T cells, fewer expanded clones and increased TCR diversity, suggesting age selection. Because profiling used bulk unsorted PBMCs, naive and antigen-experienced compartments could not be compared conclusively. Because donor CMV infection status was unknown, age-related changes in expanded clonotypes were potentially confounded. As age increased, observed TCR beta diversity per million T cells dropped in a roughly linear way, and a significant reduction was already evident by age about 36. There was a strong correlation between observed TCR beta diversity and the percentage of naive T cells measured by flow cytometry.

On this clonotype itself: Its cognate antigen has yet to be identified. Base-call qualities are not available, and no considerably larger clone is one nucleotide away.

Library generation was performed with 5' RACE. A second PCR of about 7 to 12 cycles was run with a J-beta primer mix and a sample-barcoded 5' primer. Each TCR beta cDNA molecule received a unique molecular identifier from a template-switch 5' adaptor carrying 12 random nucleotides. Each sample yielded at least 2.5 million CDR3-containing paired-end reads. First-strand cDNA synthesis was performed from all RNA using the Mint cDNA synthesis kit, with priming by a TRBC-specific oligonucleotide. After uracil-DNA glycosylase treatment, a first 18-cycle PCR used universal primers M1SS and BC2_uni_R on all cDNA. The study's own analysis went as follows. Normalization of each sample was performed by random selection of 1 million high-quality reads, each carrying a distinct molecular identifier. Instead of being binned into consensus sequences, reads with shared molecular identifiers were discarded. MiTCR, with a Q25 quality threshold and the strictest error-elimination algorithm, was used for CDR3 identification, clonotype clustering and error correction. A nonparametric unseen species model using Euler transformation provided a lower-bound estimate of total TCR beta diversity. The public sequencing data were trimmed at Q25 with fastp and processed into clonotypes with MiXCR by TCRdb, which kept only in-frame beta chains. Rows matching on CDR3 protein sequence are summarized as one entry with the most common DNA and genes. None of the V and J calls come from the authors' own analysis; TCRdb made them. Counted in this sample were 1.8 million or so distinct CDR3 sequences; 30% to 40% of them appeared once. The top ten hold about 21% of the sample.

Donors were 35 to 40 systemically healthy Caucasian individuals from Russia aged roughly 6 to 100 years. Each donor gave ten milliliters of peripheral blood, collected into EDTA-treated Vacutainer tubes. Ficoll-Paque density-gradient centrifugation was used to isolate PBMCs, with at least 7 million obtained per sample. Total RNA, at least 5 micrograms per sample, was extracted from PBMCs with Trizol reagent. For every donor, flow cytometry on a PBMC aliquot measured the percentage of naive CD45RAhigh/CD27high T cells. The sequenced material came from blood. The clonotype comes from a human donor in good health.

The sequenced DNA is TGCGCCAGCAGCTTGGGAGAAGGAGAAGACGAGCAGTACTTC. This translates into CASSLGEGEDEQYF. The rearranged chain carries TRBV5-1 and TRBJ2-7; no confident D gene assignment can be made. The CDR3 starts with the cysteine, ends with the phenylalanine, and has 14 residues. Only CDR3 DNA is held: 42 bases, read in frame from base 1. The V and J ends are trimmed by 0 bases and 5 bases, leaving 12 bases between them. As encoded in the germline V gene, CDR1 is SGHRS while CDR2 is YFSETQ.